The clone carrying this TCR beta chain was picked up one time. The data are from a study of cytomegalovirus exposure and HLA in healthy donors. The PCR made use of 60 Vbeta and 13 Jbeta primers. Assay used: immunoSEQ multiplex PCR; TCRdb lists only in-frame clones, some missing. The sample includes roughly 100,000 clones, 83% of them seen just once. V was clipped by 5 bases and J by 1 base; unmatched bases: 7. Germline V CDR1 and CDR2: LNHDA, SQIVND (reference sequence). This CDR3 is 18 amino acids long. This receptor was taken from a man aged 18 to 29 in good health and CMV-seronegative. The gene calls are TRBV19 and TRBJ2-2, with 13 bases fitting TRBD2. Sequenced sample: PBMCs. The CDR3 is CASSPRLAGGRNTGELFF. The CDR3 DNA reads as TGTGCCAGTAGTCCCCGACTAGCGGGAGGTAGGAACACCGGGGAGCTGTTTTTT.